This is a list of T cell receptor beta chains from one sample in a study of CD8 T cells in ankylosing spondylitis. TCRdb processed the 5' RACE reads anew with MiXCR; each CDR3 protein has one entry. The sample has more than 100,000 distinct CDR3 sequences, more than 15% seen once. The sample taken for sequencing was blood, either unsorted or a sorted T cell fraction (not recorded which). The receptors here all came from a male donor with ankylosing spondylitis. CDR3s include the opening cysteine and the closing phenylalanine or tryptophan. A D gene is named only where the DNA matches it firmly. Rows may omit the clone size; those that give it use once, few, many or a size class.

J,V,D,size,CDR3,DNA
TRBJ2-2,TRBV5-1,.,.,CASSLELGGTGELFF,TGCGCCAGCAGCTTGGAGCTAGGAGGCACCGGGGAGCTGTTTTTT
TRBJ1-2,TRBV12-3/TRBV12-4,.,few,CASSLGGGAEGYTF,TGTGCCAGCAGTTTAGGGGGGGGCGCGGAGGGCTACACCTTC
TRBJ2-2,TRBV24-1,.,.,CATVAEGTGELFF,TGTGCCACCGTAGCGGAAGGCACCGGGGAGCTGTTTTTT
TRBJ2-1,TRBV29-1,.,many,CKGTSYNEQFF,TGCAAGGGGACATCCTACAATGAGCAGTTCTTC
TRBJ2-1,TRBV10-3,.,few,CAISDSPGSSYNEQFF,TGTGCCATCAGTGACTCGCCAGGGAGCTCCTACAATGAGCAGTTCTTC
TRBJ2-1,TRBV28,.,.,CASSYRDTNSYNEQFF,TGTGCCAGCAGCTACCGGGACACAAACTCCTACAATGAGCAGTTCTTC
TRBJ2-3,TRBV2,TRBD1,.,CASSDRGGNTDTQYF,TGTGCCAGCAGCGACAGGGGCGGTAACACAGATACGCAGTATTTT
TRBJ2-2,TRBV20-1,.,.,CSASMGDDTGELFF,TGCAGTGCTAGCATGGGGGATGACACCGGGGAGCTGTTTTTT
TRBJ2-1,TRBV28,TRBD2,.,CASGLAGGRGSYNEQFF,TGTGCCAGCGGACTAGCGGGAGGTCGGGGCTCCTACAATGAGCAGTTCTTC
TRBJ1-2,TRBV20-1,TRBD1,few,CSARQGLNYGYTF,TGCAGTGCAAGACAGGGCCTTAACTATGGCTACACCTTC
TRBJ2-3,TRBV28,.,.,CASSLGALSTDTQYF,TGTGCCAGCAGTTTAGGCGCCCTTAGCACAGATACGCAGTATTTT
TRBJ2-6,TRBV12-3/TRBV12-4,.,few,CASTPSGANVLTF,TGTGCCAGCACACCCTCTGGGGCCAACGTCCTGACTTTC
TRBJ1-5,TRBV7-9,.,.,CASSLGIPNQPQHF,TGTGCCAGCAGCTTAGGGATCCCCAATCAGCCCCAGCATTTT
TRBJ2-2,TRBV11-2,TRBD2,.,CASSPGLEEIMNTGELFF,TGTGCCAGCAGCCCGGGACTAGAAGAGATTATGAACACCGGGGAGCTGTTTTTT
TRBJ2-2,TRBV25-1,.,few,CASSESNTGELFF,TGTGCCAGCAGTGAAAGCAACACCGGGGAGCTGTTTTTT
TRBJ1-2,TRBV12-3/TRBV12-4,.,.,CASSLGGDEGYTF,TGTGCCAGCAGTTTAGGGGGCGATGAGGGCTACACCTTC
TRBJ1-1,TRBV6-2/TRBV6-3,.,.,CASSFGTVAGNTEAFF,TGTGCCAGCAGTTTTGGGACCGTTGCGGGGAACACTGAAGCTTTCTTT
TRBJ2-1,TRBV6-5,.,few,CASSYSGPSGEQFF,TGTGCCAGCAGTTACTCTGGCCCCTCTGGCGAGCAGTTCTTC
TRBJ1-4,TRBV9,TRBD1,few,CASTRTGGDEKLFF,TGTGCCAGCACCAGGACAGGAGGTGATGAAAAACTGTTTTTT
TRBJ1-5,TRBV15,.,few,CATSRGGNQPQHF,TGTGCCACCAGCAGAGGAGGGAATCAGCCCCAGCATTTT
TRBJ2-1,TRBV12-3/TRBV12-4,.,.,CASNPQGSYNEQFF,TGTGCCAGCAACCCACAGGGTTCCTACAATGAGCAGTTCTTC
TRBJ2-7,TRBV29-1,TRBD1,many,CSVRQGFHEQYF,TGCAGCGTCAGACAGGGGTTCCACGAGCAGTACTTC
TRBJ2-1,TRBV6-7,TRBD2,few,CASSYRFSGSSPQGEQFF,TGTGCCAGCAGTTACAGATTTAGCGGGAGTTCACCGCAGGGTGAGCAGTTCTTC